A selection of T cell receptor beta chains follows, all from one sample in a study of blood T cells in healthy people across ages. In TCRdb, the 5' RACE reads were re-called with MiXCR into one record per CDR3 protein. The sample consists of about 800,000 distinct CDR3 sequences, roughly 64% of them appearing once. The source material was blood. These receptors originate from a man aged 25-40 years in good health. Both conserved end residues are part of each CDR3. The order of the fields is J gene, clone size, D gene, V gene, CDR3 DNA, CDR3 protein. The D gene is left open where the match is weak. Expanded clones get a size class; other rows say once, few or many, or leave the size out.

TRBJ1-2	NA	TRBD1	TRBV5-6	TGTGCCAGCAGCTTCGGGACAGGGGATGGCTACACCTTC	CASSFGTGDGYTF
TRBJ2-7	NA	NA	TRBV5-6	TGTGCCAGCAGCTTGTTATTCGAGCAGTACTTC	CASSLLFEQYF
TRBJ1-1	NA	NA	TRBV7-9	TGTGCCAGCAGCTTCCATCCTGAAGCTTTCTTT	CASSFHPEAFF
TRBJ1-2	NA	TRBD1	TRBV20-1	TGCAGTGCTGGACAGGCAGACTATGGCTACACCTTC	CSAGQADYGYTF
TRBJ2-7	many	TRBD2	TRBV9	TGTGCCAGCAGCCCAAGACTAGCGGGGGAGGGCGAGCAGTACTTC	CASSPRLAGEGEQYF
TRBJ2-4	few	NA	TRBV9	TGTGCCAGCAGCGCCCCCGGGATAGCCAAAAACATTCAGTACTTC	CASSAPGIAKNIQYF
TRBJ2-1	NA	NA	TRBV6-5	TGTGCCAGCAGCCCGCTCGAGGAGGGATACAATGAGCAGTTCTTC	CASSPLEEGYNEQFF
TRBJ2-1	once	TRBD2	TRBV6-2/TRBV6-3	TGTGCCAGCAGTTTGAGGACTAGCGAAGGGGAGACCCAGTTCTTC	CASSLRTSEGETQFF
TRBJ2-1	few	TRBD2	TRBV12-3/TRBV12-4	TGTGCCAGCAGTCCCCGGGGTAGCGGGAGCGTTGAGCAGTTCTTC	CASSPRGSGSVEQFF
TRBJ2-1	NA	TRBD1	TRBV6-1	TGTGCCAGCAGTGAAGCCGGGACAGGGAATAATGAGCAGTTCTTC	CASSEAGTGNNEQFF
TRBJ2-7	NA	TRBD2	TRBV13	TGTGCCAGCAGCTTATTCCGTGGCGGGAGGAATGGGGACGAGCAGTACTTC	CASSLFRGGRNGDEQYF
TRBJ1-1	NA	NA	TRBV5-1	TGCGCCAGCAGGGAGGACGGGAACACTGAAGCTTTCTTT	CASREDGNTEAFF
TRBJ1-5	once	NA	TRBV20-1	TGCAGTGCTAGAGACGGAGGGATAATTGGCAATCAGCCCCAGCATTTT	CSARDGGIIGNQPQHF